These 24 T cell receptor beta chains came from one sample sequenced in a study of T cells in localized non-small cell lung cancer. The table came from immunoSEQ multiplex PCR; TCRdb's copy has only in-frame clones and leaves some out. This sample has approximately 26,000 clones, with about 91% found just once. The sample was peripheral blood, taken before any cancer treatment. Receptors were obtained from a female donor over 55 with stage II squamous cell lung carcinoma.

The V call is TRBV9, the J call TRBJ2-1; the D gene is possibly TRBD2 (5 bases). Germline V gives CDR1 SGDLS, CDR2 YYNGEE. V dropped 3 bases and J dropped 12 bases, with 22 bases sitting between them. The CDR3 runs 15 residues. The CDR3 sequence: CASSDRGSLLGGQFF. CDR3 bases: TGTGCCAGCAGCGACCGAGGGTCCCTCCTTGGAGGGCAGTTCTTC.

V usage is TRBV7-2 and J usage is TRBJ2-1; the match to TRBD2 covers 14 bases. CDR1 and CDR2 (germline): SGHTA, FQGNSA. V dropped 3 bases and J dropped 9; count of bases not matched to a gene: 4. The CDR3 has 15 residues. The CDR3 is CASSFGLAGGGEQFF. In nucleotides, the CDR3 is TGTGCCAGCAGCTTCGGACTAGCGGGGGGAGGTGAGCAGTTCTTC.

This rearrangement joins TRBV19 to TRBJ1-1; 11 bases align to TRBD1. Germline values: CDR1 LNHDA, CDR2 SQIVND (reference sequence). The ends lost 4 bases at V and 6 bases at J; junction bases unmatched: 7. This CDR3 has 15 residues. CDR3 DNA: TGTGCCAGTAGTACCGACCGGGACAGGGGGGCTGAAGCTTTCTTT. Its translation is CASSTDRDRGAEAFF.

V is TRBV30 and J is TRBJ1-5, with no clear D. V shed 0 bases and J shed 2 bases, with 17 bases lying between them. Germline V gene lookup returns CDR1 GTSNPN and CDR2 SVGIG (reference sequence). The CDR3 is made up of 17 amino acids. The CDR3: CAWSVRVGVLGNQPQHF. The CDR3 region has the DNA TGTGCCTGGAGTGTACGGGTTGGTGTGCTGGGCAATCAGCCCCAGCATTTT.

This clone came up once. The chain combines TRBV19 with TRBJ1-1; possible D gene TRBD1, 6 bases. The CDR3 totals 14 residues. CDR1 and CDR2 (germline): LNHDA, SQIVND (reference sequence). V was pared by 5 bases and J by 4 bases, with 14 bases between. In nucleotides, the CDR3 is TGTGCCAGTAGTTTACAGGGTACCCCCACTGAAGCTTTCTTT. This translates into CASSLQGTPTEAFF.

The sample holds a few counts of this clone. The V gene is TRBV5-1, the J gene TRBJ2-5; D remains unclear. Germline assignment: CDR1 SGHRS and CDR2 YFSETQ. This CDR3 comprises 14 residues. V gave up 4 bases and J gave up 2 bases, with 12 bases separating them. Here the CDR3 reads CASSLGQIQETQYF. The CDR3, as DNA: TGCGCCAGCAGCCTCGGCCAGATACAAGAGACCCAGTACTTC.

This clone occurred once. The chain is built from TRBV27 and TRBJ1-1; 9 bases fit TRBD1. Germline values: CDR1 MNHEY, CDR2 SMNVEV (reference sequence). The CDR3 covers 16 residues. J lost 5 bases, V lost 5 bases, and 12 bases had no gene match. The DNA of the CDR3 is TGTGCCAGCAGTCCCCTCGCCGGGACAGGGAGGACTGAAGCTTTCTTT. Its protein is CASSPLAGTGRTEAFF.

The rearrangement links TRBV7-6 to TRBJ1-3, with TRBD1 matching 8 bases. Germline lookup yields CDR1 SGHVS and CDR2 FNYEAQ. The trim removed 5 bases at V and 0 bases at J, leaving 9 bases unmatched. This CDR3 comprises 17 residues. CDR3 residues: CASSPGTGLRSGNTIYF. CDR3 sequence (DNA): TGTGCCAGCAGCCCCGGGACAGGACTACGCTCTGGAAACACCATATATTTT. Together with reference TRBV7-6 and TRBJ1-3, the CDR3 gives the full variable domain: GAGVSQSPRYKVTKRGQDVALRCDPISGHVSLYWYRQALGQGPEFLTYFNYEAQQDKSGLPNDRFSAERPEGSISTLTIQRTEQRDSAMYRCASSPGTGLRSGNTIYFGEGSWLTVV.

The CDR3 DNA reads TGTGCCAGCAGCTTGGCTAGTACTAGCGGAACAGATACGCAGTATTTT. This translates into CASSLASTSGTDTQYF. The rearrangement joins TRBV5-6 to TRBJ2-3; 8 bases map to TRBD2. Germline V gives CDR1 SGHDT, CDR2 YYEEEE. The junction had 6 bases not matched to a gene; V was cut back by 0 bases and J by 3 bases. The CDR3 consists of 16 residues.

The CDR3 reads CASSLVVRDTEAFF. CDR3 DNA: TGCGCCAGCAGCTTGGTAGTCAGGGACACTGAAGCTTTCTTT. The chain links TRBV5-1 to TRBJ1-1, with D perhaps matching TRBD1 (5 bases). CDR3 length equals 14 residues. Germline CDR1 reads SGHRS; CDR2 reads YFSETQ. Trimming stripped 0 bases from V and 3 bases from J, with 9 bases between.

This clone was seen just once. J is TRBJ2-1 and V is TRBV7-2; D remains ambiguous. The CDR3 totals 15 residues. Germline V CDR1 and CDR2: SGHTA, FQGNSA. Trimming removed 1 base at V and 5 bases at J, with 12 bases between. The CDR3 DNA reads TGTGCCAGCAGCTTAGGAGCGAATGGGAACAATGAGCAGTTCTTC. Protein sequence: CASSLGANGNNEQFF.

CDR3: CAWSVGGAGGTGELFF. The CDR3 DNA is TGTGCCTGGAGTGTAGGGGGAGCAGGGGGCACCGGGGAGCTGTTTTTT. The rearrangement links TRBV30 to TRBJ2-2; 7 nucleotides align to TRBD1. This CDR3 comprises 16 residues. CDR1 and CDR2 (germline): GTSNPN, SVGIG (reference sequence). The V gene end was trimmed by 0 bases and the J gene end by 4 bases; junction bases not matched to a gene: 8.

The chain couples TRBV6-5 to TRBJ2-2; 13 bases are shared with TRBD2. The V and J ends lost 7 bases and 4 bases, in that order; junction bases with no gene match: 3. This CDR3 comprises 15 residues. CDR1 is MNHEY, CDR2 SVGAGI, per germline. The DNA of the CDR3 is TGTGCCAGCAAACTAGCGGGAGGGCCCACCGGGGAGCTGTTTTTT. Amino acids: CASKLAGGPTGELFF.

The V and J genes are TRBV7-9 and TRBJ2-7; no reliable D call. V lost 1 base, J lost 2 bases, and 6 bases lay in between. The CDR3 runs 13 residues. Germline CDR1 SEHNR, CDR2 FQNEAQ (reference sequence). CDR3 loop: CASSLGRTYEQYF. CDR3 coding DNA: TGTGCCAGCAGCTTAGGGCGGACCTACGAGCAGTACTTC.

To note about this clone: An end of the junction does not agree with germline; a read error may underlie this. The chain combines TRBV20-1 with TRBJ1-1, with 7 bases fitting TRBD1. CDR1 is DFQATT and CDR2 is SNEGSKA in the germline V gene (reference sequence). This CDR3 comprises 10 residues. The DNA for the CDR3 is TGCAGTGCTAGTCGGACAGGCCCACCCTTT. Translation: CSASRTGPPF.

The chain combines TRBV6-6 with TRBJ1-1; D call uncertain. V lost 2 bases and J 9 bases, leaving 13 bases between the germline ends. This CDR3 contains 13 residues. CDR1 MNHNY and CDR2 SVGAGI come from the germline V gene (reference sequence). The CDR3 nucleotides are TGTGCCAGCAGTTACGACGGAGATTCAAAAGCTTTCTTT. This sequence encodes CASSYDGDSKAFF.

This sequence joins TRBV2 and TRBJ2-3; D is unresolved. Germline V gene data show CDR1 as SNHLY and CDR2 as FYNNEI. The V end lost 2 bases, the J end lost 4 bases, and 7 bases lay between the germline ends. The CDR3 is made up of 13 amino acids. Written as DNA, the CDR3 is TGTGCCAGCAGTGAACTAGGCGCAGATACGCAGTATTTT. It translates to CASSELGADTQYF.

J is TRBJ1-2 and V is TRBV19, with a weak D call TRBD1 (5 bases). Trimming shortened V by 1 base and J by 5 bases, and 14 bases separated the two germline ends. This CDR3 is built from 15 residues. Germline-derived CDR1 and CDR2 are LNHDA and SQIVND (reference sequence). The CDR3 DNA reads TGTGCCAGTAGTATAGGAGGACGGGGCAGGTATGGCTACACCTTC. Its protein product is CASSIGGRGRYGYTF.

This chain links TRBV4-2 with TRBJ2-3; tentatively, D is TRBD2 (6 bases). The length of the CDR3 is 15 residues. Deletions cut 4 bases from V and 6 bases from J, with 17 bases between. Per germline, CDR1 LGHNA and CDR2 YNFKEQ. The CDR3 is CASSLRDWPDDTQYF. In DNA form, the CDR3 reads TGTGCCAGCAGCCTCCGGGACTGGCCTGACGATACGCAGTATTTT.

The genes are TRBV14 and TRBJ2-1; the match to TRBD2 covers 9 bases. Per the germline V gene, CDR1 is SGHDN and CDR2 is FVKESK. After removal of 1 base from V and 12 bases from J, the junction contained 7 bases not matched to a gene. The CDR3 loop spans 14 amino acids. The CDR3, as DNA: TGTGCCAGCAGCCAAGGGCTAGCGGGAAGCGGGCAGTTCTTC. Protein sequence: CASSQGLAGSGQFF.

V is TRBV15 and J is TRBJ2-1; the match to TRBD2 covers 12 bases. Germline V gene sequence: CDR1 LNHNV, CDR2 YYDKDF (reference sequence). The trim removed 0 bases at V and 4 bases at J, leaving 10 bases unmatched. The CDR3 runs to 19 residues. The CDR3 DNA reads as TGTGCCACCAGCAGAGATCCTCCATTTCTAGCGGGGGGGTACAATGAGCAGTTCTTC. The encoded protein is CATSRDPPFLAGGYNEQFF.

V gene TRBV7-9 combines with J gene TRBJ2-2; 7 nucleotides line up with TRBD1. This CDR3 is 15 amino acids long. From germline, CDR1 is SEHNR and CDR2 FQNEAQ (reference sequence). Trimming took 5 bases from V and 6 from J; bases not matched to a gene: 9. This CDR3 reads CASSPTGTLAGELFF. The CDR3 nucleotides are TGTGCCAGCAGCCCGACAGGGACGTTGGCCGGGGAGCTGTTTTTT.

The chain combines TRBV2 with TRBJ1-6; no reliable D call. Germline values: CDR1 SNHLY, CDR2 FYNNEI. Trimming took 8 bases from V and 7 from J, leaving 15 bases between them. There are 14 residues in the CDR3. The CDR3 bases are TGTGCCAGCGGCCTCCTTGGGGAGAATTCACCCCTCCACTTT. This encodes CASGLLGENSPLHF.

Only one count was recorded for this clone. J is TRBJ1-1 and V is TRBV5-1; D not resolved. The CDR3 is 14 residues long. CDR1 is SGHRS, CDR2 YFSETQ, per germline. Trimming stripped 4 bases from V and 1 base from J, with 11 bases between. DNA for the CDR3: TGCGCCAGCAGCCTGATGGACGGGAACACTGAAGCTTTCTTT. Translation: CASSLMDGNTEAFF.